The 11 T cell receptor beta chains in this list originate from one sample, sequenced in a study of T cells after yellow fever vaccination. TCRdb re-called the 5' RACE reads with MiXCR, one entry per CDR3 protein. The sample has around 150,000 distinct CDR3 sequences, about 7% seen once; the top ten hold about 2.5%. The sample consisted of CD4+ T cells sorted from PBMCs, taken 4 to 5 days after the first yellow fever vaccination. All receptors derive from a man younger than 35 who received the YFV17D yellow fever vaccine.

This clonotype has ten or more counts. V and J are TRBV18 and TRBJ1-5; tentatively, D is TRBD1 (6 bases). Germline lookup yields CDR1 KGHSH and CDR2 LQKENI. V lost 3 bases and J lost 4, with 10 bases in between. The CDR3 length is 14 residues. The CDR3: CASSPDSPNQPQHF. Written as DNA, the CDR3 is TGTGCCAGCTCACCGGACAGCCCAAATCAGCCCCAGCATTTT.

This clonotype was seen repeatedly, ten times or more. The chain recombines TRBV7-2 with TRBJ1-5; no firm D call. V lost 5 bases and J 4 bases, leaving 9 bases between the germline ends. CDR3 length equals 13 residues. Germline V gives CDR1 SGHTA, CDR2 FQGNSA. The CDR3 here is CASSGGENQPQHF. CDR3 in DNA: TGTGCCAGCAGCGGAGGAGAAAATCAGCCCCAGCATTTT.

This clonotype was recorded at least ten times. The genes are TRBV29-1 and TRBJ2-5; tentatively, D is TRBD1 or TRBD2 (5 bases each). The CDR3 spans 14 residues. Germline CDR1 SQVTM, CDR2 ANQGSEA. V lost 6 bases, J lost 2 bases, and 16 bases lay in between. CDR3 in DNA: TGCAGCGTCCCGCTTGGGGGTTATCAAGAGACCCAGTACTTC. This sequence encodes CSVPLGGYQETQYF.

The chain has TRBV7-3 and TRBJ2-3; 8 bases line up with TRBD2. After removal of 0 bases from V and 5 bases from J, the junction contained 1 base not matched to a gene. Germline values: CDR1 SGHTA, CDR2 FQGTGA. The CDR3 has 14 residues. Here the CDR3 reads CASSLTGGGDTQYF. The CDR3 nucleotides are TGTGCCAGCAGCTTAACCGGGGGGGGAGATACGCAGTATTTT. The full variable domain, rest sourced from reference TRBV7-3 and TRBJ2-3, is GAGVSQTPSNKVTEKGKYVELRCDPISGHTALYWYRQSLGQGPEFLIYFQGTGAADDSGLPNDRFFAVRPEGSVSTLKIQRTERGDSAVYLCASSLTGGGDTQYFGPGTRLTVL.

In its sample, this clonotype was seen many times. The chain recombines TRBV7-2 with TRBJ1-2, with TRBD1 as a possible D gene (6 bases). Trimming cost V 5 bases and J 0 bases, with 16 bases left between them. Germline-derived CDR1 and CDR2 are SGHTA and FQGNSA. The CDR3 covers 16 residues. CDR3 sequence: CASSTRTAPANYGYTF. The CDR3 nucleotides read TGTGCCAGCAGCACCCGGACAGCACCCGCTAACTATGGCTACACCTTC.

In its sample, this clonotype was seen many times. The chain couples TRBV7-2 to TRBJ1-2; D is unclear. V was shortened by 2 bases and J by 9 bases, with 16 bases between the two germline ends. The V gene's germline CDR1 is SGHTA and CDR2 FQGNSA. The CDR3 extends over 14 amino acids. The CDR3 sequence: CASSLSQQSMSYTF. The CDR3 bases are TGTGCCAGCAGCTTATCCCAGCAATCTATGAGCTACACCTTC.

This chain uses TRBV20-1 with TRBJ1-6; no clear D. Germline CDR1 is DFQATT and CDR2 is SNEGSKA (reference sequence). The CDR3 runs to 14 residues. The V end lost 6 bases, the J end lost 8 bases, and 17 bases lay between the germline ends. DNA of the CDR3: TGCAGTGCAGGGCTTCAAGGCAGAGATTCACCCCTCCACTTT. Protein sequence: CSAGLQGRDSPLHF.

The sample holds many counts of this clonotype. The CDR3 sequence is CAMRQGFETEAFF. CDR3 coding DNA: TGTGCCATGAGACAGGGGTTTGAGACTGAAGCTTTCTTT. The V call is TRBV10-3, the J call TRBJ1-1; 8 bases align to TRBD1. V was clipped by 9 bases and J by 5 bases; unmatched bases: 8. Germline V gene sequence: CDR1 ENHRY, CDR2 SYGVKD. The CDR3 spans 13 residues.

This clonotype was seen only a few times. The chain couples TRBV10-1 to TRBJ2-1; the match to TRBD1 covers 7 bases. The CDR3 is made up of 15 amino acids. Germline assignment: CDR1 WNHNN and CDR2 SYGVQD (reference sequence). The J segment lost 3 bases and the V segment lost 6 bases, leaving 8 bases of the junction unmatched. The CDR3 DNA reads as TGCGCCAGCAGCGCGACAGGGTCGGTCTACAATGAGCAGTTCTTC. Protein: CASSATGSVYNEQFF.

The CDR3 reads CASSLGTGDLLTIYF. The CDR3 DNA sequence: TGCGCCAGCAGCTTAGGGACAGGGGACCTCCTCACCATATATTTT. The chain joins TRBV5-1 to TRBJ1-3, with TRBD1 identical over 10 bases. This CDR3 spans 15 amino acids. The V gene's germline CDR1 is SGHRS and CDR2 YFSETQ. V dropped 2 bases and J dropped 9; count of bases not matched to a gene: 8.

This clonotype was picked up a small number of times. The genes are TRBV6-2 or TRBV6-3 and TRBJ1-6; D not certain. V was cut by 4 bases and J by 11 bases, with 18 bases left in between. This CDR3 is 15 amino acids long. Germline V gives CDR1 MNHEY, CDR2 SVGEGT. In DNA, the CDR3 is TGTGCCAGCAGTTTCTCCGACCCTCTGAGGACACCCCTCCACTTT. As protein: CASSFSDPLRTPLHF.